Below are 10 T cell receptor beta chains sequenced from a single sample in a study of early T cells in non-severe SARS-CoV-2 infection. Via MiXCR, TCRdb re-called the 5' RACE reads, giving one row per CDR3 protein. The sample records 95,000 to 110,000 distinct CDR3 sequences, 11% being singletons. Sequenced sample: whole blood. The receptor source for this set is an adult who was a healthcare worker with PCR-confirmed SARS-CoV-2 infection or an uninfected control (not recorded which).

This clonotype was detected a few times. The chain links TRBV7-8 to TRBJ2-7, with D perhaps given as TRBD1 or TRBD2 (5 bases each). The V and J ends lost 5 bases and 1 base respectively, with 12 bases between them. Per germline, CDR1 SGHVS and CDR2 FQNEAQ. CDR3 size: 14 residues. The CDR3 DNA reads as TGTGCCAGCAGCCCCCGGGACCCGTCCTACGAGCAGTACTTC. It encodes CASSPRDPSYEQYF.

The CDR3 loop is CASSLTTAGGSPLHF. CDR3 DNA sequence: TGTGCCAGCAGCCTGACGACAGCAGGCGGTTCACCCCTCCACTTT. This chain uses TRBV28 with TRBJ1-6; D is possibly TRBD1 (5 bases). The CDR3 spans 15 residues. The V end lost 6 bases, the J end lost 9 bases, and 18 bases lay between the germline ends. CDR1 and CDR2 from the germline V gene are MDHEN and SYDVKM.

This clonotype was observed many times. This chain uses TRBV11-2 with TRBJ2-2, with D unclear. Per the germline V gene, CDR1 is SGHAT and CDR2 is FQNNGV. V lost 6 bases and J lost 8, with 10 bases in between. The CDR3 length is 12 residues. The CDR3 DNA is TGTGCCAGCAGTTACACCGAGGGGGAGCTGTTTTTT. This gives the protein CASSYTEGELFF.

In its sample, this clonotype was seen many times. V gene TRBV7-3 combines with J gene TRBJ1-1; D gene uncertain. CDR3 length: 10 amino acids. Germline lookup yields CDR1 SGHTA and CDR2 FQGTGA. The V end was cut by 9 bases, the J end by 3 bases, with 5 bases between. The CDR3 loop is CAREDTEAFF. CDR3 sequence (DNA): TGTGCCAGGGAGGACACTGAAGCTTTCTTT.

This clonotype was counted a few times. This chain links TRBV12-3 or TRBV12-4 with TRBJ2-1, with D perhaps given as TRBD1 or TRBD2 (5 bases each). This CDR3 is built from 15 residues. Trimming took 4 bases from V and 8 from J, leaving 18 bases between them. The DNA for the CDR3 is TGTGCCAGCAGTTCCCCGGGGCAGGGTATCTATGAGCAGTTCTTC. Amino acid sequence: CASSSPGQGIYEQFF.

This clonotype was seen at least ten times. This chain joins TRBV6-5 and TRBJ1-5; perhaps TRBD1 as D (5 bases). V shed 2 bases and J shed 7 bases, with 18 bases lying between them. Germline-derived CDR1 and CDR2 are MNHEY and SVGAGI. CDR3 length: 16 residues. The DNA of the CDR3 is TGTGCCAGCAGTTACGTAAGCCTCAGGGAAGAACAGCCCCAGCATTTT. Translating gives CASSYVSLREEQPQHF.

This clonotype was counted at least ten times. This chain uses TRBV4-1 with TRBJ2-2; D call uncertain. The germline V gene encodes CDR1 MGHRA and CDR2 YSYEKL. Trimming removed 1 base from V and 5 bases from J, with 5 bases in between. CDR3 length: 13 amino acids. CDR3 nucleotide sequence: TGCGCCAGCAGCCAAGTAATAACCGGGGAGCTGTTTTTT. As protein: CASSQVITGELFF.

There are a few counts of this clonotype. J is TRBJ2-2 and V is TRBV19; D gene uncertain. The germline CDR1 and CDR2 sequences are LNHDA and SQIVND (reference sequence). Trimming took off 3 bases at V and 6 bases at J, with 11 bases between the two ends. There are 14 residues in the CDR3. The CDR3 spells CASSISPISGELFF. As DNA, the CDR3 is TGTGCCAGTAGTATCTCCCCAATCTCCGGGGAGCTGTTTTTT.

This clonotype showed up just a few times. The rearrangement links TRBV7-9 to TRBJ2-7, with D unresolved. Between the trimmed V and J ends, which lost 4 bases and 0 bases, there was a span of 10 bases. CDR3 length equals 14 residues. From germline, CDR1 is SEHNR and CDR2 FQNEAQ (reference sequence). The CDR3 loop is CASSSVQSSYEQYF. The CDR3 nucleotides read TGTGCCAGCAGCTCAGTTCAGAGCTCCTACGAGCAGTACTTC.

This clonotype has only a few counts. The chain combines TRBV2 with TRBJ2-2; TRBD2 might be the D (5 bases). The germline V gene has CDR1 SNHLY and CDR2 FYNNEI. V was shortened by 2 bases and J by 7 bases, with 11 bases between the two germline ends. The CDR3 runs 14 residues. The DNA of the CDR3 is TGTGCCAGCAGTGAACTGCGAAGCGGCGGGGAGCTGTTTTTT. This sequence encodes CASSELRSGGELFF.